The clone carrying this T cell receptor (beta chain) was detected only once. The antigen remains undetermined. These data come from a study of cytomegalovirus exposure and HLA in healthy donors. PCR was performed using 60 Vbeta and 13 Jbeta primers. The data were produced by immunoSEQ multiplex PCR, yet TCRdb's version contains in-frame clones alone and is incomplete. The sample holds some 140,000 clones; around 63% are singletons and the top ten take approximately 1.7%. V lost 4 bases and J lost 5; bases outside the gene matches: 6. CDR1 is SQVTM, CDR2 ANQGSEA, per germline. The CDR3 totals 13 residues. Study-level points and caveats: The study put 150 to 200 TCR beta chains on its list as cytomegalovirus-associated.

The chain recombines TRBV29-1 with TRBJ1-1, with 8 bases aligning to TRBD1. The receptor comes from a human donor in good health. Sequenced: PBMCs. The CDR3 protein is CSVADRGGTEAFF. CDR3 coding DNA: TGCAGCGTTGCTGACAGGGGAGGAACTGAAGCTTTCTTT. Together with reference TRBV29-1 and TRBJ1-1, the CDR3 gives the full variable domain: SAVISQKPSRDICQRGTSLTIQCQVDSQVTMMFWYRQQPGQSLTLIATANQGSEATYESGFVIDKFPISRPNLTFSTLTVSNMSPEDSSIYLCSVADRGGTEAFFGQGTRLTVV.